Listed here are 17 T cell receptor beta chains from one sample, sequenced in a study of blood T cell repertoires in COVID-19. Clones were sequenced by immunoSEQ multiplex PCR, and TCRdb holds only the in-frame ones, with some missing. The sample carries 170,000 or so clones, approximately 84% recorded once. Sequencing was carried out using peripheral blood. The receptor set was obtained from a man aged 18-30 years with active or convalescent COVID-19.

Here the CDR3 DNA reads TGTGCCAGCAGCCCCCAGAATGCAGAGACCCAGTACTTC. Amino acid sequence: CASSPQNAETQYF. This chain connects TRBV28 to TRBJ2-5; D remains unclear. Germline loops: CDR1 MDHEN, CDR2 SYDVKM. The CDR3 consists of 13 residues. V lost 6 bases and J 4 bases, leaving 12 bases between the germline ends.

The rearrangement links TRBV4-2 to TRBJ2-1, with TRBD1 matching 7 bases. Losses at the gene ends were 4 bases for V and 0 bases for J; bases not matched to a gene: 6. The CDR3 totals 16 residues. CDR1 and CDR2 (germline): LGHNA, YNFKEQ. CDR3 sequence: CASSPRGQSSYNEQFF. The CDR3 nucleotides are TGTGCCAGCAGCCCCCGGGGACAGAGCTCCTACAATGAGCAGTTCTTC.

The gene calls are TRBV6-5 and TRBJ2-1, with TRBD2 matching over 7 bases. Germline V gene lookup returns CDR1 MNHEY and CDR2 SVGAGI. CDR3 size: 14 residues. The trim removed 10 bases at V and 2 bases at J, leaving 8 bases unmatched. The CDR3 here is CATKREFTYNEQFF. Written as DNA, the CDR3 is TGTGCCACCAAGCGGGAATTTACCTACAATGAGCAGTTCTTC.

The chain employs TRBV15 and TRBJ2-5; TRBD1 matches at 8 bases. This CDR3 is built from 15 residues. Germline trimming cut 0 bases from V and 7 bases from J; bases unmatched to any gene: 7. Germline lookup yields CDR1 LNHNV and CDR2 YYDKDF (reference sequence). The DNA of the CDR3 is TGTGCCACCAGCAGAGAAGGACAGGGCAGGGGGACCCAGTACTTC. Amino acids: CATSREGQGRGTQYF.

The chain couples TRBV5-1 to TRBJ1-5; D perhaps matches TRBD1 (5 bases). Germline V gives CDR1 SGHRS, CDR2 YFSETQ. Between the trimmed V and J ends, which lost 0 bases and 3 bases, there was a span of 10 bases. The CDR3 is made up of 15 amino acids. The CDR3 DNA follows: TGCGCCAGCAGCTTGGGTGTGGACATCAATCAGCCCCAGCATTTT. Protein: CASSLGVDINQPQHF.

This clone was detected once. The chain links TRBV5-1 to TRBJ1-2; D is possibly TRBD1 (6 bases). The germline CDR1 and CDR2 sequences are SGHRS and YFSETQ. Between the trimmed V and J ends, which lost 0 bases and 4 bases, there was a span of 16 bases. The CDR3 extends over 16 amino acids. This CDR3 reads CASSLEPQGRGYGYTF. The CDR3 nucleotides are TGCGCCAGCAGCTTGGAACCCCAGGGGCGCGGCTATGGCTACACCTTC.

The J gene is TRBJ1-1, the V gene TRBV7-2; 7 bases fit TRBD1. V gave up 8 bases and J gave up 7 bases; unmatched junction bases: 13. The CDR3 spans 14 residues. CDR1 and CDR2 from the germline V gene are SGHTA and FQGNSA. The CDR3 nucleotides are TGTGCCAGCCCCCAAGGAGGGGGCCTGAATGAAGCTTTCTTT. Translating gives CASPQGGGLNEAFF.

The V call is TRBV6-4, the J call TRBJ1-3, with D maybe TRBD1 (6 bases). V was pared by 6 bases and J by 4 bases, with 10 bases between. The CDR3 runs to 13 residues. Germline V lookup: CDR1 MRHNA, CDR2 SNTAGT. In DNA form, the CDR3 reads TGTGCCAGCAGCGCAGGGGTCGGAAACACCATATATTTT. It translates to CASSAGVGNTIYF.

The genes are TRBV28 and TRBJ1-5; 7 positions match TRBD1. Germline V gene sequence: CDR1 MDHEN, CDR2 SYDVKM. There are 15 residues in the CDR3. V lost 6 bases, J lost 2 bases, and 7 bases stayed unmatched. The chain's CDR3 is CASSHPQGGNQPQHF. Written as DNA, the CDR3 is TGTGCCAGCAGCCACCCCCAGGGGGGCAATCAGCCCCAGCATTTT.

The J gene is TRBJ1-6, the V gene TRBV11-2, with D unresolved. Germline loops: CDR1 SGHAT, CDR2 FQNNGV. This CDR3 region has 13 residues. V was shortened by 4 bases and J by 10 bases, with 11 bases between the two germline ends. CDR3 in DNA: TGTGCCAGCAGCTCGCTCGACACCTCACCCCTCCACTTT. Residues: CASSSLDTSPLHF.

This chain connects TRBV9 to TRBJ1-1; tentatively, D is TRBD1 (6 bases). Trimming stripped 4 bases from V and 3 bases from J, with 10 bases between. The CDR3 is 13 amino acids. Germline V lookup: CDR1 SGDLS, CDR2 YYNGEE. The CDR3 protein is CASSPQGYTEAFF. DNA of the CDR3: TGTGCCAGCAGCCCTCAGGGGTACACTGAAGCTTTCTTT.

CDR3 DNA sequence: TGTGCCAGCAGTCCCCGCGGCTGGAATGAGCAGTTCTTC. Translating it yields CASSPRGWNEQFF. The chain recombines TRBV27 with TRBJ2-1; D gene unclear. This CDR3 region has 13 residues. V lost 5 bases and J 7 bases, leaving 12 bases between the germline ends. Germline V gives CDR1 MNHEY, CDR2 SMNVEV (reference sequence).

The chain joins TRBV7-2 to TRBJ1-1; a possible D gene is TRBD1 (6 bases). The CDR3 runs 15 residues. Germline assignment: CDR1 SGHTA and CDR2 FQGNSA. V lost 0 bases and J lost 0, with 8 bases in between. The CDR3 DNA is TGTGCCAGCAGCTTAGCGGGACACATGAACACTGAAGCTTTCTTT. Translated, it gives CASSLAGHMNTEAFF.

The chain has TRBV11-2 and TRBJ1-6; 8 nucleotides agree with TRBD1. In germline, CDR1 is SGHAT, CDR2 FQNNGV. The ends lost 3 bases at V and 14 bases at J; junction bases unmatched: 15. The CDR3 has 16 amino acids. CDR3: CASSFSRGTGGLTLHF. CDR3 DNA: TGTGCCAGCAGCTTCTCCAGGGGTACAGGGGGTCTCACCCTCCACTTT.

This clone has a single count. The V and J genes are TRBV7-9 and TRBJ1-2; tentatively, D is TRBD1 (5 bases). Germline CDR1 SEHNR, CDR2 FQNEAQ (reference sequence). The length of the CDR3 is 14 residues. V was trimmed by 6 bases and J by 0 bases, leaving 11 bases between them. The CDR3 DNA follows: TGTGCCAGCAGACGTGACAGCTCTAACTATGGCTACACCTTC. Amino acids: CASRRDSSNYGYTF.

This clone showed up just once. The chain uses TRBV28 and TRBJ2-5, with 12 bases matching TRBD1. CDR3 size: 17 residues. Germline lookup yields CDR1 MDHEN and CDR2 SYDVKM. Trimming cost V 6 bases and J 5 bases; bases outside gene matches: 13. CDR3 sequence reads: CASRLPWGTGGLETQYF. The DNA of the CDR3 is TGTGCCAGCAGACTCCCCTGGGGGACAGGGGGCTTGGAGACCCAGTACTTC. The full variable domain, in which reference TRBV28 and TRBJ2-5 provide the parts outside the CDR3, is DVKVTQSSRYLVKRTGEKVFLECVQDMDHENMFWYRQDPGLGLRLIYFSYDVKMKEKGDIPEGYSVSREKKERFSLILESASTNQTSMYLCASRLPWGTGGLETQYFGPGTRLLVL.

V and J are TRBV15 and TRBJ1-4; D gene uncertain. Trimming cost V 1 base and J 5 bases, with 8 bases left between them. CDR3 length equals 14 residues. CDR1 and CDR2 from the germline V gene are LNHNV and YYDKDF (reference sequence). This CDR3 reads CATSRGENNEKLFF. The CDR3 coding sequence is TGTGCCACCAGCAGAGGAGAAAACAATGAAAAACTGTTTTTT.